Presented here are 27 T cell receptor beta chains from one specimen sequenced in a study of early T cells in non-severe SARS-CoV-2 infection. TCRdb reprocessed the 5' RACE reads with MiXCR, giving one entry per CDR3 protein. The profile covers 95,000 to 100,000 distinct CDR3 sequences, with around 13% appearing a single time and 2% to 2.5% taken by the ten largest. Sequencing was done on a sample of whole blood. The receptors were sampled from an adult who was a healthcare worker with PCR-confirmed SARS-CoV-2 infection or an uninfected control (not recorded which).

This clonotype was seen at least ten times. CDR3 loop: CASSLVGSNTGELFF. The CDR3, as DNA: TGCGCCAGCAGCTTGGTGGGATCGAACACCGGGGAGCTGTTTTTT. The chain employs TRBV5-1 and TRBJ2-2; no clear D. V was pared by 0 bases and J by 0 bases, with 6 bases between. Germline V gene data show CDR1 as SGHRS and CDR2 as YFSETQ. The length of the CDR3 is 15 residues.

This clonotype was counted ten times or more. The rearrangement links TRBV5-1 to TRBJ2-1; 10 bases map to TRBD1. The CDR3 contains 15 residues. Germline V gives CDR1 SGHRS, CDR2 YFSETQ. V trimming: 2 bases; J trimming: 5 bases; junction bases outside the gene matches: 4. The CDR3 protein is CASSLPGQGNNEQFF. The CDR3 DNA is TGCGCCAGCAGCTTACCGGGACAGGGGAACAATGAGCAGTTCTTC.

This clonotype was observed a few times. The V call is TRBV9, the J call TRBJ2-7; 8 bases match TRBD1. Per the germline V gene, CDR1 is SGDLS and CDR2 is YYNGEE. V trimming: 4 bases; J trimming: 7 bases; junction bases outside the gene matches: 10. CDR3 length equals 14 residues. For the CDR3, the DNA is TGTGCCAGCAGCCTGGGGACAGGTACGGGTGAGCAGTACTTC. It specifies CASSLGTGTGEQYF.

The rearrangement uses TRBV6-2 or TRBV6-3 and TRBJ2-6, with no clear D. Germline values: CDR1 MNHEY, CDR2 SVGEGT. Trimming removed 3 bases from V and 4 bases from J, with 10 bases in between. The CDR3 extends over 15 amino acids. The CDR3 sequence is CASSYTRLGANVLTF. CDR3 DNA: TGTGCCAGCAGTTATACGCGGTTGGGGGCCAACGTCCTGACTTTC.

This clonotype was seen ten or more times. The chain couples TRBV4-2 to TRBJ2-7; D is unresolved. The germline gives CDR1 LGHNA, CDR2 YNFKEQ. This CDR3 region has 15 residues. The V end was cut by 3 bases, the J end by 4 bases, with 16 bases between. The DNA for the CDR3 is TGTGCCAGCAGCCAGGATGGCAGCTTACCTTACGAGCAGTACTTC. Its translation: CASSQDGSLPYEQYF.

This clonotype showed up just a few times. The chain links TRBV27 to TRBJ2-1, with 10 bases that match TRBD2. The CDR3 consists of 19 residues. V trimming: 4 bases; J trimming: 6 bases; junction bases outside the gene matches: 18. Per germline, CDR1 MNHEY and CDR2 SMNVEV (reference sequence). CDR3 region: CASSSFSGLLAGVSNEQFF. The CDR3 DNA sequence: TGTGCCAGCAGTTCTTTCTCAGGCCTCCTAGCGGGGGTAAGCAATGAGCAGTTCTTC.

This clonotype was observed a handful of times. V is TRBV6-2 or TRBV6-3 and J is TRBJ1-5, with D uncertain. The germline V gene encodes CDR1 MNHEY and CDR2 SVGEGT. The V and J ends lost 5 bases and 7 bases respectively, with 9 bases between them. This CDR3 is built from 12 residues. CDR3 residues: CASSGSRQPQHF. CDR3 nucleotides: TGTGCCAGCAGTGGGAGTAGGCAGCCCCAGCATTTT.

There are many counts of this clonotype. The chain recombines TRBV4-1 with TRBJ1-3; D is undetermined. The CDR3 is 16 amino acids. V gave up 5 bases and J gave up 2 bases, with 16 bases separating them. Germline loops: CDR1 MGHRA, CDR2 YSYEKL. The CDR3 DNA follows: TGCGCCAGCAGCTCACCAAGGAGGGAAACTGGAAACACCATATATTTT. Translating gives CASSSPRRETGNTIYF.

CDR3 residues: CASSPRTGGYYGYTF. The DNA for the CDR3 is TGTGCCAGCAGCCCGAGGACAGGGGGTTACTATGGCTACACCTTC. This chain connects TRBV6-5 to TRBJ1-2, with TRBD1 identical over 10 bases. V lost 6 bases and J lost 3; bases outside the gene matches: 7. Germline lookup yields CDR1 MNHEY and CDR2 SVGAGI. The length of the CDR3 is 15 residues.

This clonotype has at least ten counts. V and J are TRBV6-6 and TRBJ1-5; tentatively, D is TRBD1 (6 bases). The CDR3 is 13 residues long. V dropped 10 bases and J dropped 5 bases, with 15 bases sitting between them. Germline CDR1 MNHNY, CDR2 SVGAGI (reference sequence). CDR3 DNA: TGTGCCACCGGAACAGGGATACATCAGCCCCAGCATTTT. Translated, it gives CATGTGIHQPQHF.

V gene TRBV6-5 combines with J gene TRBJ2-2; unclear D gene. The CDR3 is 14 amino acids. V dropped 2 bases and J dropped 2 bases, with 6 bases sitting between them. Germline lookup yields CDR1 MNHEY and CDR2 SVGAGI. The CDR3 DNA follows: TGTGCCAGCAGTTACGCGGCAAACACCGGGGAGCTGTTTTTT. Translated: CASSYAANTGELFF.

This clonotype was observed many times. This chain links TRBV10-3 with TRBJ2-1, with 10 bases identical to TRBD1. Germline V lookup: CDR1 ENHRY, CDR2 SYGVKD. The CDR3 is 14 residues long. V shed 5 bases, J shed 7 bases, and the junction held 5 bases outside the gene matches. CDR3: CAISMGQGRNEQFF. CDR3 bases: TGTGCCATCAGTATGGGACAGGGGAGGAATGAGCAGTTCTTC.

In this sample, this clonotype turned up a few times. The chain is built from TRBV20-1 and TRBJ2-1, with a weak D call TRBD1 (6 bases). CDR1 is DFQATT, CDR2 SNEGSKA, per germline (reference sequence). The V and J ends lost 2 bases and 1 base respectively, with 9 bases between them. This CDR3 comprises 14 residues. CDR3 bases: TGCAGTGCTAGACCGGGACAATCCTACAATGAGCAGTTCTTC. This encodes CSARPGQSYNEQFF.

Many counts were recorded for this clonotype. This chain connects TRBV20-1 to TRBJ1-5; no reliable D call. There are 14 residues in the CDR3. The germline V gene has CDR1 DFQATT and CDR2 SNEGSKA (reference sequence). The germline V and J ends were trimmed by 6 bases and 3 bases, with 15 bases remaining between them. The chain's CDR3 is CSALDLVTNQPQHF. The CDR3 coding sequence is TGCAGTGCCCTGGATCTAGTGACCAATCAGCCCCAGCATTTT.

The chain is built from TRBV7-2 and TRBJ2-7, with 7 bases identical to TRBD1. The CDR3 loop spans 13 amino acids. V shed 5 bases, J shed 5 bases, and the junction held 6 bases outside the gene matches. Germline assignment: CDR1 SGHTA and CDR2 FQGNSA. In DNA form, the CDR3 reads TGTGCCAGCAGCCCACAAACAGGGGACGAGCAGTACTTC. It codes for CASSPQTGDEQYF.

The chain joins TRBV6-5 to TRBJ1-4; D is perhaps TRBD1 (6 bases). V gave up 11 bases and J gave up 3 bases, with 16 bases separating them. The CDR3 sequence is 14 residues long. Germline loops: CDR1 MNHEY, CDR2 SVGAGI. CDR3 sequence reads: CAPFPGAPNEKLFF. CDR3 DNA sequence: TGTGCCCCGTTCCCAGGGGCGCCTAATGAAAAACTGTTTTTT.

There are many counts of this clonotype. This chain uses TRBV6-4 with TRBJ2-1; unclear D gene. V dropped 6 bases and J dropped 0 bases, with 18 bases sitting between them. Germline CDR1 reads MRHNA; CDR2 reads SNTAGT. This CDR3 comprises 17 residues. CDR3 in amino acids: CASSLKSGPLSYNEQFF. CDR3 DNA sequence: TGTGCCAGCAGCCTCAAAAGTGGGCCCCTCTCCTACAATGAGCAGTTCTTC.

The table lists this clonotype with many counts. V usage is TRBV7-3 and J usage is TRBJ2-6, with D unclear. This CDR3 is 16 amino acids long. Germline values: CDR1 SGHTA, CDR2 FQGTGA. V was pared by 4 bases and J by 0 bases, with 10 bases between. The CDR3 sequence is CASSSKGLSGANVLTF. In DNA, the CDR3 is TGTGCCAGCAGCTCAAAGGGCCTCTCTGGGGCCAACGTCCTGACTTTC.

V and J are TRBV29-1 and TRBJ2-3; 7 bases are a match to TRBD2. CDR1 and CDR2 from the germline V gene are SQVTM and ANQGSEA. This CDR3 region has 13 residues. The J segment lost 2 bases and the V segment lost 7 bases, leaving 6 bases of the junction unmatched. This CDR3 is CSGLGTNTDTQYF. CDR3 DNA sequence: TGCAGCGGGCTTGGGACTAACACAGATACGCAGTATTTT.

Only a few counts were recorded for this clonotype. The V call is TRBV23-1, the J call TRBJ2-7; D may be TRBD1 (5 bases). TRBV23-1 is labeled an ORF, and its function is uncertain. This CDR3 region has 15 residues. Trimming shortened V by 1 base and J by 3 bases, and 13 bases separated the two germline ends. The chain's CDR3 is CASSQWVRQIYEQYF. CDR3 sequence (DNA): TGCGCCAGCAGTCAATGGGTACGACAGATCTACGAGCAGTACTTC.

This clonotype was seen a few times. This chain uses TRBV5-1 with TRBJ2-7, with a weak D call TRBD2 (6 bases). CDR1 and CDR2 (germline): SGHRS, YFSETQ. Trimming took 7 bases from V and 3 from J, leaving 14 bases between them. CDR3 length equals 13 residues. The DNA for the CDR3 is TGCGCCAGCGCACTGGGAGGAAACTACGAGCAGTACTTC. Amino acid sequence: CASALGGNYEQYF.

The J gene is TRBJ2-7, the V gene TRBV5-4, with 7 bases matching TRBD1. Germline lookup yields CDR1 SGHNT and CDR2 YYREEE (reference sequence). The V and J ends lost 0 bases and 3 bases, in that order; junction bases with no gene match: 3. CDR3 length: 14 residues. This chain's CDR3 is CASSLGGGIYEQYF. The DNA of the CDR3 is TGTGCCAGCAGCTTGGGAGGGGGCATCTACGAGCAGTACTTC.

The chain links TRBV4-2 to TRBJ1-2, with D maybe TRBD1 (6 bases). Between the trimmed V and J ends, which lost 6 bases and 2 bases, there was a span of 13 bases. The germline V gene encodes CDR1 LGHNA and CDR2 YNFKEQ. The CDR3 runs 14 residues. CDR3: CASSRSGENYGYTF. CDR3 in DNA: TGTGCCAGCAGTCGCTCAGGGGAGAACTATGGCTACACCTTC.

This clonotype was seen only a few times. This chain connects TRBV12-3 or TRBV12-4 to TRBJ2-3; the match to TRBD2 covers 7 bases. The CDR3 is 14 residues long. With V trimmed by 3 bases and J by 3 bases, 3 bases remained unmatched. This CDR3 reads CASSLSGETDTQYF. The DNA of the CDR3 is TGTGCCAGCAGTTTGAGCGGGGAGACAGATACGCAGTATTTT.

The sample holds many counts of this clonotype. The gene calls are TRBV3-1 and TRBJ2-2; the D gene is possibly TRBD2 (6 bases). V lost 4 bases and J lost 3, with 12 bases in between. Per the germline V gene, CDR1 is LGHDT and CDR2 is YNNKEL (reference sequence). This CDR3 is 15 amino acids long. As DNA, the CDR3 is TGTGCCAGCAGCCTATCGGAGGGATACACCGGGGAGCTGTTTTTT. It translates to CASSLSEGYTGELFF.

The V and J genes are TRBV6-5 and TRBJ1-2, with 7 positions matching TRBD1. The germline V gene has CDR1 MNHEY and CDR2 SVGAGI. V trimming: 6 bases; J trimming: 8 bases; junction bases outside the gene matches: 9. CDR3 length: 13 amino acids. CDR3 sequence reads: CASSETGTDGYTF. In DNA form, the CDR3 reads TGTGCCAGCAGCGAGACAGGGACGGACGGCTACACCTTC.

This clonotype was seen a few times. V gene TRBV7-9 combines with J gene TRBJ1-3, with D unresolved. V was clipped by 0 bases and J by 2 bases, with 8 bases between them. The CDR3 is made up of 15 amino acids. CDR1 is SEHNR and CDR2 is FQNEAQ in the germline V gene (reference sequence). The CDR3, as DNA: TGTGCCAGCAGCTTAGCCCTGGGGACTGGAAACACCATATATTTT. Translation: CASSLALGTGNTIYF.